The clone carrying this T cell receptor beta chain was detected a few times. Its antigen remains unidentified. This sample was included in a study of cytomegalovirus exposure and HLA in healthy donors. Study-level findings and limits: In vitro checks showed that a few CMV-associated chains really do target CMV antigens.

Per germline, CDR1 MNHNY and CDR2 SVGAGI (reference sequence). V gave up 2 bases and J gave up 5 bases, with 9 bases separating them. CDR3 length: 14 amino acids. Amplification used 60 Vbeta primers and 13 Jbeta primers. Using immunoSEQ multiplex PCR, the repertoire was profiled, and TCRdb retains in-frame clones only, with some absent. The profile covers fewer than 180,000 clones, with around 60% appearing a single time and approximately 6.6% taken by the ten largest. Sequencing was done on a sample of PBMCs. The V and J genes are TRBV6-6 and TRBJ1-4, with D possibly being TRBD1 (6 bases). The receptor's source is a woman aged 55 to 70 in good health and CMV-seropositive. In nucleotides, the CDR3 is TGTGCCAGCAGTTACGACAGGTTGAATGAAAAACTGTTTTTT. Its protein product is CASSYDRLNEKLFF.